The 15 T cell receptor beta chains presented below share a single source sample, sequenced in a study of cytomegalovirus exposure and HLA in healthy donors. 60 Vbeta and 13 Jbeta primers were used in PCR. Clones were sequenced by immunoSEQ multiplex PCR, and TCRdb holds only the in-frame ones, with some missing. In the table there are under 150,000 clones, 82% of which are singletons. Sample: PBMCs. All receptors come from a woman younger than 35 in good health and CMV-seronegative.

The chain's CDR3 is CASSPRGLPNTEAFF. The CDR3 nucleotides read TGTGCCAGCAGTCCCCGAGGGCTTCCGAACACTGAAGCTTTCTTT. The V gene is TRBV27, the J gene TRBJ1-1; D not certain. V was trimmed by 5 bases and J by 1 base, leaving 14 bases between them. Germline V lookup: CDR1 MNHEY, CDR2 SMNVEV (reference sequence). This CDR3 comprises 15 residues.

This chain uses TRBV10-1 with TRBJ2-7, with a tentative D call TRBD2 (6 bases). CDR1 is WNHNN and CDR2 is SYGVQD in the germline V gene (reference sequence). This CDR3 region has 13 residues. V gave up 9 bases and J gave up 4 bases, with 16 bases separating them. Here the CDR3 DNA reads TGCGCCAGAATCCAGACGGGAGTGTACGAGCAGTACTTC. It translates to CARIQTGVYEQYF.

The chain recombines TRBV5-6 with TRBJ2-5; unclear D gene. Trimming shortened V by 0 bases and J by 5 bases, and 8 bases separated the two germline ends. The CDR3 is 13 amino acids. Germline lookup yields CDR1 SGHDT and CDR2 YYEEEE. Here the CDR3 reads CASSLGQWETQYF. The CDR3 nucleotides are TGTGCCAGCAGCTTGGGGCAGTGGGAGACCCAGTACTTC.

This clone has only a few counts. This sequence joins TRBV5-1 and TRBJ1-1; no firm D call. V gave up 0 bases and J gave up 5 bases, with 11 bases separating them. This CDR3 contains 14 residues. Germline V CDR1 and CDR2: SGHRS, YFSETQ. This CDR3 is CASSLGREGTEAFF. In DNA form, the CDR3 reads TGCGCCAGCAGCTTGGGAAGGGAGGGAACTGAAGCTTTCTTT. Variable domain in full (rest from reference TRBV5-1 and TRBJ1-1): KAGVTQTPRYLIKTRGQQVTLSCSPISGHRSVSWYQQTPGQGLQFLFEYFSETQRNKGNFPGRFSGRQFSNSRSEMNVSTLELGDSALYLCASSLGREGTEAFFGQGTRLTVV.

This clone was found a few times. This sequence joins TRBV27 and TRBJ2-4; 12 positions agree with TRBD2. The CDR3 length is 20 residues. Per germline, CDR1 MNHEY and CDR2 SMNVEV (reference sequence). V dropped 4 bases and J dropped 0; count of bases not matched to a gene: 13. The CDR3 spells CASSSPFPGLAGGAKNIQYF. DNA for the CDR3: TGTGCCAGCAGTTCCCCTTTTCCGGGACTAGCGGGTGGAGCCAAAAACATTCAGTACTTC.

The chain uses TRBV11-2 and TRBJ2-3; no clear D. Germline values: CDR1 SGHAT, CDR2 FQNNGV. Trimming took off 1 base at V and 5 bases at J, with 16 bases between the two ends. The CDR3 sequence is 16 residues long. Here the CDR3 reads CASSLVEKLNGDTQYF. Here the CDR3 DNA reads TGTGCCAGCAGCTTAGTTGAAAAGCTGAACGGAGATACGCAGTATTTT. The whole variable domain, remainder taken from reference TRBV11-2 and TRBJ2-3, is EAGVAQSPRYKIIEKRQSVAFWCNPISGHATLYWYQQILGQGPKLLIQFQNNGVVDDSQLPKDRFSAERLKGVDSTLKIQPAKLEDSAVYLCASSLVEKLNGDTQYFGPGTRLTVL.

The rearrangement uses TRBV15 and TRBJ1-1; no reliable D call. V was trimmed by 4 bases and J by 0 bases, leaving 6 bases between them. The CDR3 is 13 residues long. In germline, CDR1 is LNHNV, CDR2 YYDKDF (reference sequence). CDR3 residues: CATSNRMNTEAFF. CDR3 nucleotide sequence: TGTGCCACCAGCAACAGAATGAACACTGAAGCTTTCTTT.

The count of this clone is one. V and J are TRBV11-2 and TRBJ1-3, with 9 bases lining up with TRBD1. The V segment lost 5 bases and the J segment 4 bases; nucleotides outside the gene matches: 3. This CDR3 is 14 amino acids long. Germline CDR1 and CDR2: SGHAT and FQNNGV. The DNA for the CDR3 is TGTGCCAGCAGCCGAGGACAGGGGGGAAACACCATATATTTT. Its protein is CASSRGQGGNTIYF.

CDR3 in amino acids: CASSEGPGKASYEQYF. For the CDR3, the DNA is TGTGCCAGCAGTGAAGGTCCAGGGAAGGCCTCCTACGAGCAGTACTTC. The J gene is TRBJ2-7, the V gene TRBV2; perhaps TRBD1 as D (5 bases). Deletions cut 1 base from V and 0 bases from J, with 13 bases between. Germline V gives CDR1 SNHLY, CDR2 FYNNEI. CDR3 size: 16 residues.

This chain joins TRBV11-3 and TRBJ2-2, with 13 bases that match TRBD2. This CDR3 region has 16 residues. V lost 5 bases, J lost 7 bases, and 7 bases stayed unmatched. Germline assignment: CDR1 SGHNT and CDR2 YENEEA. CDR3 DNA sequence: TGTGCCAGCAGCCCTGGGACTAGCGGGACGGACGGGGAGCTGTTTTTT. Translated, it gives CASSPGTSGTDGELFF.

This clone was seen only once. CDR3 amino acids: CASSMAIQGRDYTF. For the CDR3, the DNA is TGTGCCAGTAGTATGGCGATACAGGGAAGGGACTACACCTTC. The J gene is TRBJ1-2, the V gene TRBV19, with D tentatively TRBD1 (6 bases). Germline values: CDR1 LNHDA, CDR2 SQIVND (reference sequence). Trimming cost V 3 bases and J 10 bases, with 18 bases left between them. The CDR3 covers 14 residues.

The V and J genes are TRBV27 and TRBJ2-6; no firm D call. Germline V CDR1 and CDR2: MNHEY, SMNVEV (reference sequence). The CDR3 length is 14 residues. V was pared by 4 bases and J by 0 bases, with 4 bases between. As DNA, the CDR3 is TGTGCCAGCAGTTCACTCTCTGGGGCCAACGTCCTGACTTTC. Its translation: CASSSLSGANVLTF.

This clone has a handful of counts. The genes are TRBV27 and TRBJ2-7; 8 bases are shared with TRBD1. CDR3 length: 14 amino acids. V dropped 2 bases and J dropped 6; count of bases not matched to a gene: 6. Germline CDR1 reads MNHEY; CDR2 reads SMNVEV (reference sequence). The DNA for the CDR3 is TGTGCCAGCAGTTTAGGGGACAGGTCCGCCGAGCAGTACTTC. This sequence encodes CASSLGDRSAEQYF.

The chain links TRBV7-2 to TRBJ1-2; a weak D match, TRBD1 (5 bases). This CDR3 region has 15 residues. Trimming stripped 4 bases from V and 2 bases from J, with 14 bases between. From germline, CDR1 is SGHTA and CDR2 FQGNSA. As DNA, the CDR3 is TGTGCCAGCAGCTCCAGGGTTTCGGCCAACTATGGCTACACCTTC. Translating it yields CASSSRVSANYGYTF.

V is TRBV23-1 and J is TRBJ1-5; D call uncertain. TRBV23-1 is classed as an ORF, of uncertain function. This CDR3 spans 12 amino acids. Between the trimmed V and J ends, which lost 0 bases and 10 bases, there was a span of 7 bases. The CDR3 DNA follows: TGCGCCAGCAGTCAATCCTATAACCCCCAGCATTTT. It codes for CASSQSYNPQHF.